The present entry profiles one T cell receptor beta chain with its context. What it binds is not known. The CDR3 is 16 amino acids. Germline V CDR1 and CDR2: LNHNV, YYDKDF (reference sequence). V lost 0 bases and J 3 bases, leaving 15 bases between the germline ends. With baseline, cycle 4 day 1, and cycle 7 day 1 as timepoints, blood was sampled. Sequencing was performed with immunoSEQ multiplex PCR; in TCRdb, only in-frame clones are kept and a portion is missing. The repertoire holds some 74,000 clones, with approximately 78% as singletons. The source of the sample is a study of OX40 agonist ivuxolimab in advanced cancers. Study in general: Patients received ivuxolimab, an agonistic anti-OX40 (CD134) antibody.

Whole-study findings and limits: Relatively little clonal expansion, among the lowest observed, appeared in partial responders at 0.1-3.0 mg/kg.

This chain connects TRBV15 to TRBJ2-7; no clear D. This TCR derives from an adult with an advanced solid tumor such as melanoma, head and neck, liver or kidney cancer. Specimen: CD4+ or CD8+ T cells sorted from blood, collected in a trial of the OX40 agonist ivuxolimab. In DNA, the CDR3 is TGTGCCACCAGCAGAGATCTCACCGCTTCGCGCTACGAGCAGTACTTC. It yields the protein CATSRDLTASRYEQYF.